The source of this TCR beta chain is a study of control samples from healthy donors and cancer patients. The assay was immunoSEQ multiplex PCR, and TCRdb's table has in-frame clones only and misses some. The table lists roughly 200,000 clones. This CDR3 is built from 12 residues. The V and J ends lost 4 bases and 4 bases respectively, with 8 bases between them. Germline CDR1 reads SGHRS; CDR2 reads YFSETQ. Sequencing was carried out using blood. The sequence derives from a woman aged 25 to 39 in good health. This chain uses TRBV5-1 with TRBJ1-2; no definite D call. The CDR3 DNA sequence: TGCGCCAGCAGCACCGACACCTATGGCTACACCTTC. It codes for CASSTDTYGYTF. Combining the CDR3 with reference TRBV5-1 and TRBJ1-2 gives the whole variable domain KAGVTQTPRYLIKTRGQQVTLSCSPISGHRSVSWYQQTPGQGLQFLFEYFSETQRNKGNFPGRFSGRQFSNSRSEMNVSTLELGDSALYLCASSTDTYGYTFGSGTRLTVV.